The following is a T cell receptor delta chain sequence with its context. This sample is drawn from a study of gamma-delta chains in newborns, infants, children. Study context: Microbial exposure reportedly drives polyclonal innate γδ T cell expansion after birth.

TCRdb re-processed the reads via CATT. The repertoire has more than 1,500 delta-chain clones, 41% of them found once; the top ten carry less than 20%. The CDR3 is 21 amino acids. Germline V gene lookup returns CDR1 GEAIGNYY and CDR2 EKD. After removal of 0 bases from V and 5 bases from J, the junction contained 16 bases not matched to a gene. This TCR derives from a child who had a fever. The chain joins TRDV2 to TRDJ3, with 9 bases lining up with TRDD3. Sample: blood. CDR3 region: CACDTVDSLGGYSRDTRQMFF. The DNA for the CDR3 is TGTGCCTGTGACACCGTGGATTCGCTCGGGGGATACAGCAGGGACACCCGACAGATGTTTTTC.